This TCR beta chain originates from a study of shared clonotypes between healthy human individuals. Study conclusions and caveats: Generally, naive subsets (rather than memory subsets) showed larger estimated richness. Sharing across four donors was highest in naive CD4 (roughly 5%) and lowest in memory CD8 (around 0.4%).

Concerning this clone: The target antigen is unknown.

The assay was run at deep level. Sequencing was performed with immunoSEQ multiplex PCR; in TCRdb, only in-frame clones are kept and a portion is missing. The table has about 1.5 million clones, roughly 98% seen once. This TCR was recovered from a man younger than 45 in good health. The specimen sequenced was naive CD4+ T cells sorted from blood. The subset denotes: CD45RA+ positively selected.

The CDR3 DNA reads as TGTGCCTGGGGACGGACGGCTAATCAGCCCCAGCATTTT. This codes for CAWGRTANQPQHF. The rearrangement uses TRBV30 and TRBJ1-5; no clear D. Germline CDR1 is GTSNPN and CDR2 is SVGIG (reference sequence). The CDR3 runs to 13 residues. V was cut by 5 bases and J by 4 bases, with 12 bases left in between.